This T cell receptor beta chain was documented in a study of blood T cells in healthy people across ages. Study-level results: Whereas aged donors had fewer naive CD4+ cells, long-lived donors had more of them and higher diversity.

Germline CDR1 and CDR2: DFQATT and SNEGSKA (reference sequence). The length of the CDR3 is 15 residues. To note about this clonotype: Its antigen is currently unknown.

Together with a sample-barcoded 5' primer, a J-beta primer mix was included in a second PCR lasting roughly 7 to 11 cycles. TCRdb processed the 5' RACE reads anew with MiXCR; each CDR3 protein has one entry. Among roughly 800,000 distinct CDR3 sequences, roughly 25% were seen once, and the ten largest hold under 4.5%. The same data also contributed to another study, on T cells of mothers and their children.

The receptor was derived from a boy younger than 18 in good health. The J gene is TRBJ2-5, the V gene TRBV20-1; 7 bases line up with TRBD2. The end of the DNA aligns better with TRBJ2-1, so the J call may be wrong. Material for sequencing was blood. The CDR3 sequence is CSAGDRRESHNEQFF. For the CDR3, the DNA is TGCAGTGCCGGGGATAGGCGGGAGTCTCACAATGAGCAGTTCTTC.